In its sample, the clone carrying this T cell receptor beta chain was seen a few times. Its specificity is not known. The record originates from a study of shared clonotypes between healthy human individuals. The overall study: Per donor, CD8 memory used one plate, CD8 naive used two, CD4 memory used three and CD4 naive used three. Study results and limitations: Sampling was confined to blood; repertoires within tissues likely differ.

The CDR3 is 12 residues long. V was trimmed by 10 bases and J by 4 bases, leaving 11 bases between them. From germline, CDR1 is LGHNT and CDR2 FRNRAP. Investigators divided CD4+ cells into CD45RA+ naive and CD45RA-negative memory subsets. Sequencing was performed with immunoSEQ multiplex PCR; in TCRdb, only in-frame clones are kept and a portion is missing. The profile shows about a million clones, about 80% of them singletons. The sequenced sample consisted of memory CD4+ T cells sorted from blood. As for subset: CD45RA-negative fraction. The clonotype originates from a young man in good health. The chain joins TRBV12-5 to TRBJ1-5; possible D gene TRBD1, 5 bases. The CDR3 loop is CATQGGNQPQHF. CDR3 DNA sequence: TGTGCTACCCAGGGAGGAAATCAGCCCCAGCATTTT.